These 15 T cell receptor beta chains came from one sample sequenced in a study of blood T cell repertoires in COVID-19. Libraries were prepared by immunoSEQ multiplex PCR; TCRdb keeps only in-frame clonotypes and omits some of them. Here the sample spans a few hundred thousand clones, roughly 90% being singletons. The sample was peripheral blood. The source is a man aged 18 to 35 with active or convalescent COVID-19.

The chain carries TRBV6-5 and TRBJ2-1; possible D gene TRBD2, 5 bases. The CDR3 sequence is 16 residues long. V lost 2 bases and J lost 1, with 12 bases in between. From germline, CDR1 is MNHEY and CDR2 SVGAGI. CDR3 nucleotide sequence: TGTGCCAGCAGTTACACGTGGGAGACGTCCTACAATGAGCAGTTCTTC. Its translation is CASSYTWETSYNEQFF.

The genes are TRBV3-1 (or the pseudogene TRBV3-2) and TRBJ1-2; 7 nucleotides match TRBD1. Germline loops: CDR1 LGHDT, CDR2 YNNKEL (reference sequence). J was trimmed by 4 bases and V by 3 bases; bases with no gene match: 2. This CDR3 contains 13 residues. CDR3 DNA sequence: TGTGCCAGCAGCCAGGACAGGTTCTATGGCTACACCTTC. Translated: CASSQDRFYGYTF.

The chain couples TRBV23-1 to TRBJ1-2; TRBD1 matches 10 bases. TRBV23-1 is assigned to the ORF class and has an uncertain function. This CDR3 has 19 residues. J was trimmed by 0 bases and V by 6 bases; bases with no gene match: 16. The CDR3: CASSRNDLTGGASNYGYTF. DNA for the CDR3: TGCGCCAGCAGCCGCAATGATCTGACAGGGGGCGCGTCTAACTATGGCTACACCTTC.

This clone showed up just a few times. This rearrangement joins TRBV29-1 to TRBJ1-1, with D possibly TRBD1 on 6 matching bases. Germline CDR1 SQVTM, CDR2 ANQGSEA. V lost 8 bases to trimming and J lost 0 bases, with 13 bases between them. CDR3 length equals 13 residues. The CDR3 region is CSISDSMNTEAFF. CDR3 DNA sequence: TGCAGCATATCGGACAGCATGAACACTGAAGCTTTCTTT.

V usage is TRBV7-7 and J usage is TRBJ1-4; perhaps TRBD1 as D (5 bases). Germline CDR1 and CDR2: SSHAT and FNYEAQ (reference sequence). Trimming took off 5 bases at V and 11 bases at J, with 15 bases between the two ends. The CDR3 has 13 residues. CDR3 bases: TGTGCCAGCAGCCCCGGACAAACGGGCAAACTGTTTTTT. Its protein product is CASSPGQTGKLFF.

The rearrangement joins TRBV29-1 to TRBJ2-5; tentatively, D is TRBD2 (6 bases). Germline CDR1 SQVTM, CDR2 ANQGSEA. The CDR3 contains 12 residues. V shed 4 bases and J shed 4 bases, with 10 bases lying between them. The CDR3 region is CSVVPSAETQYF. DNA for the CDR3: TGCAGCGTTGTTCCTAGCGCAGAGACCCAGTACTTC.

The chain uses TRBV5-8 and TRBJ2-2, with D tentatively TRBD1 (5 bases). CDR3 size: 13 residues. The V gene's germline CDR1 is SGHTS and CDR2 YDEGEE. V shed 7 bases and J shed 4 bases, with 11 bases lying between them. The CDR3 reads CASGLGVTGELFF. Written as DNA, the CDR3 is TGTGCCAGCGGCCTAGGGGTCACCGGGGAGCTGTTTTTT.

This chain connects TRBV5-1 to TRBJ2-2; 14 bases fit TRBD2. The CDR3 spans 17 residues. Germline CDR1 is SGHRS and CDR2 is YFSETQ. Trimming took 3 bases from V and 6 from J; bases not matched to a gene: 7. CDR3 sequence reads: CASSSPTSGRAAGELFF. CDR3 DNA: TGCGCCAGCAGCTCACCGACTAGCGGGAGGGCCGCCGGGGAGCTGTTTTTT.

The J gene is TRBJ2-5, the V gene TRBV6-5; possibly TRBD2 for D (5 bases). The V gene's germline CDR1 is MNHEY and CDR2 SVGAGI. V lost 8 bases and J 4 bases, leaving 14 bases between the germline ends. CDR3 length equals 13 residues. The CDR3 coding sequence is TGTGCCAGCCGGTCACTAGTGAGAGAGACCCAGTACTTC. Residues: CASRSLVRETQYF.

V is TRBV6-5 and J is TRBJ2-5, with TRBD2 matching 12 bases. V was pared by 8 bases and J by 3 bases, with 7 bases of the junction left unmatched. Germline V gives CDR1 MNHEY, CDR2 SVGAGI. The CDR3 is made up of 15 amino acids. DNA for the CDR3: TGTGCCAGCGGGAGACTAGCGGGAGAAGAAGAGACCCAGTACTTC. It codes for CASGRLAGEEETQYF.

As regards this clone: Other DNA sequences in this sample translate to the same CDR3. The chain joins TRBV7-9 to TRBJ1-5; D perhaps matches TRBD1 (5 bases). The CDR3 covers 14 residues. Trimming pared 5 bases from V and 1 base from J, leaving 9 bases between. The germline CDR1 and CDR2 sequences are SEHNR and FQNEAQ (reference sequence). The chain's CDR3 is CASSPPGSNQPQHF. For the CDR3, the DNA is TGTGCCAGCAGCCCACCAGGGAGCAATCAGCCCCAGCATTTT.

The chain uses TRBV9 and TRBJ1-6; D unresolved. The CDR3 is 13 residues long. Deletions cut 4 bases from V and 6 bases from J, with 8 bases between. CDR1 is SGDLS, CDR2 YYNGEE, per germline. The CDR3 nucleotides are TGTGCCAGCAGCATCGAACTTAATTCACCCCTCCACTTT. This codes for CASSIELNSPLHF.

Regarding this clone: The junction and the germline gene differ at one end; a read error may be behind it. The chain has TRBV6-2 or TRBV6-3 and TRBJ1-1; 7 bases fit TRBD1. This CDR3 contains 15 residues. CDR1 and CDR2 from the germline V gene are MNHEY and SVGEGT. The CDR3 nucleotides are TGTGCCGGCAGTTACTCAGGAGGGGGCGGCACTGAAGCTTTCTTT. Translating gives CAGSYSGGGGTEAFF.

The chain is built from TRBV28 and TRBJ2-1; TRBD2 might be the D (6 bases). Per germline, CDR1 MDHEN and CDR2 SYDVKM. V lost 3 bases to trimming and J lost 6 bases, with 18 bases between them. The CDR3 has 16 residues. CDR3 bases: TGTGCCAGCAGTTTTGAACCAGGAGGGGTTTCCAATGAGCAGTTCTTC. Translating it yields CASSFEPGGVSNEQFF.

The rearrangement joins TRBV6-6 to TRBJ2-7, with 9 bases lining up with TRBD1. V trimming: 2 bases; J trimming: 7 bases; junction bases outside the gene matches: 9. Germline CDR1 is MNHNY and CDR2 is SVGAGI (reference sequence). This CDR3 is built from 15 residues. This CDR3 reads CASSYGTQGAGEQYF. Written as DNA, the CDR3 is TGTGCCAGCAGTTACGGTACACAGGGGGCGGGGGAGCAGTACTTC.